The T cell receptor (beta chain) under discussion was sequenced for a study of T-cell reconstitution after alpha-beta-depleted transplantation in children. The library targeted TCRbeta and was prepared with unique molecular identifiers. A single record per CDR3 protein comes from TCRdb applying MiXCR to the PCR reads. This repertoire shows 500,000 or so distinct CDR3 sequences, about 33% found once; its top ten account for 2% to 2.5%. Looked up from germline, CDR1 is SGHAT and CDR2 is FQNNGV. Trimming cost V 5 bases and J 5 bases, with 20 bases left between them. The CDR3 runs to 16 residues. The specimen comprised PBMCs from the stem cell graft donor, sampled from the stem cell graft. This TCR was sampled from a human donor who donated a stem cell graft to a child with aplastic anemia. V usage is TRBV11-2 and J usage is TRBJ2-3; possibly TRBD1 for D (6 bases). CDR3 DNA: TGTGCCAGCAGCAAACAACAGGGCCTAGGTAGAGATACGCAGTATTTT. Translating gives CASSKQQGLGRDTQYF.